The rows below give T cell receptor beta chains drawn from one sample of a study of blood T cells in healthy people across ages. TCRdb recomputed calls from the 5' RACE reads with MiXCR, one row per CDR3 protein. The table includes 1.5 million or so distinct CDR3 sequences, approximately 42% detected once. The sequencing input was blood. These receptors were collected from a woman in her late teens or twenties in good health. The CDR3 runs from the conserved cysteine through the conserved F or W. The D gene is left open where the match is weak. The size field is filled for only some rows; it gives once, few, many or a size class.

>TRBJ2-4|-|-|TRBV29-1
TGCAGCGTTGACGACGGAGCCAACATTCAGTACTTC
CSVDDGANIQYF
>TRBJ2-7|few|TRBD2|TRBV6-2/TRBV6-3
TGTGCCAGCAGTCCACTCCAAGCGGGACTGGGCGAGCAGTACTTC
CASSPLQAGLGEQYF
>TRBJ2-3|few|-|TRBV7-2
TGTGCCAGCAGCTTTCAAGGGTTGAAAACAGATACGCAGTATTTT
CASSFQGLKTDTQYF
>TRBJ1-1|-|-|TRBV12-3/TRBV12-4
TGTGCCAGCAGTTCCGGGCAGAGATCTGAAGCTTTCTTT
CASSSGQRSEAFF
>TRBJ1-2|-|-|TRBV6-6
TGTGCCAGCAGTTACTCGCAGATACCTTCTAACTATGGCTACACCTTC
CASSYSQIPSNYGYTF
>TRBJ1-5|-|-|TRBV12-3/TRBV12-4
TGTGCCAGCAGTGGGACTGACTATCAGCCCCAGCATTTT
CASSGTDYQPQHF
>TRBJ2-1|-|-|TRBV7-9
TGTGCCAGCAGCTTCCCGGACCGGTTCAATGAGCAGTTCTTC
CASSFPDRFNEQFF
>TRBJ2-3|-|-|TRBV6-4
TGTGCCAGCAGCCAACGGGGTGAGGCAAACACAGATACGCAGTATTTT
CASSQRGEANTDTQYF
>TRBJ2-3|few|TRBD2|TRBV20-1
TGCAGTGCTATTGGTCCCGGGACTAGCGGGGGGCTTATTAGCACAGATACGCAGTATTTT
CSAIGPGTSGGLISTDTQYF
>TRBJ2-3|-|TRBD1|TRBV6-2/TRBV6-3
TGTGCCAGCAGGCTCCGGGACAGCCTACAGACAGATACGCAGTATTTT
CASRLRDSLQTDTQYF
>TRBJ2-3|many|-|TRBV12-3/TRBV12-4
TGTGCCAGCGGGCTATCAGATACGCAGTATTTT
CASGLSDTQYF
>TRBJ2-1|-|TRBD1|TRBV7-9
TGTGCCAGCAGCCGGGACAGGGGGAGTTTCAATGAGCAGTTCTTC
CASSRDRGSFNEQFF
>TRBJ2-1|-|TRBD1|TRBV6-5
TGTGCCAGCAGTTACTTGGCGGGACAGGGGCGAAATGAGCAGTTCTTC
CASSYLAGQGRNEQFF
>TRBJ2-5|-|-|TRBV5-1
TGCGCCAGCGGTTTTGACCAAGAGACCCAGTACTTC
CASGFDQETQYF
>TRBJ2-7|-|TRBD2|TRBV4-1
TGCGCCAGCAGCCAGGTTAGCGGGCTCTCCTACGAGCAGTACTTC
CASSQVSGLSYEQYF
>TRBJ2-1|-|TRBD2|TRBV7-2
TGTGCCAGCAGCCGGACTAGCAAGTACCAAGAGACCCAGTTCTTC
CASSRTSKYQETQFF
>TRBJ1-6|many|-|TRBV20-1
TGCAGTGCGCAGATGGACAGACTGAATTCACCCCTCCACTTT
CSAQMDRLNSPLHF
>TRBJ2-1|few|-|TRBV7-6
TGTGCCAGCAGCTTAGGAGGCGGAGCATGGAGCTCCTACAATGAGCAGTTCTTC
CASSLGGGAWSSYNEQFF
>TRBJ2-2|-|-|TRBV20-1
TGCAGTGCTAGAGCTTGGGGGGAGGTGGGCACCGGGGAGCTGTTTTTT
CSARAWGEVGTGELFF
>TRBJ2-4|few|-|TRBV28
TGTGCCAGCAGTTCGGAGGACAGTCTAGCCAAAAACATTCAGTACTTC
CASSSEDSLAKNIQYF
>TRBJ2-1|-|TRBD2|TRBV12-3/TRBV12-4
TGTGCCAGCAGACTTCCCTCTAGCGGGGGTTACAATGAGCAGTTCTTC
CASRLPSSGGYNEQFF
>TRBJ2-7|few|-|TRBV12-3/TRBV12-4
TGTGCCAGCATTCCCATAACAGGAGGTTTTGGTAGGTACGAGCAGTACTTC
CASIPITGGFGRYEQYF
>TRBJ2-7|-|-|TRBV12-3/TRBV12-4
TGTGCCAGCAGAGATTCAGGCGAATGGGGTACCTACGAGCAGTACTTC
CASRDSGEWGTYEQYF
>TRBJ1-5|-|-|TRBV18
TGTGCCAGCTCACCACAGGGGTCTCAGCCCCAGCATTTT
CASSPQGSQPQHF
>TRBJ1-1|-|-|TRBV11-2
TGTGCCAGCAGCGTACAGGGAGGCTGGAACACTGAAGCTTTCTTT
CASSVQGGWNTEAFF
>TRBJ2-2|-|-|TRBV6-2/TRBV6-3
TGTGCCAGCAGTTACTCGAGGGCCGGGACCGGGGAGCTGTTTTTT
CASSYSRAGTGELFF
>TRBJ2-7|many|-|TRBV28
TGTGCCAGCAGATCGGACTACGAGCAGTACTTC
CASRSDYEQYF
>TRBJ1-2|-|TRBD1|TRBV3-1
TGTGCCAGCAGCCCAGGGGGGAGAGAAAATGGCTACACCTTC
CASSPGGRENGYTF
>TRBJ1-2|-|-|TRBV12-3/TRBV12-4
TGTGCCAGCAGTTTAGGTCCCAACCTTAACTATGGCTACACCTTC
CASSLGPNLNYGYTF
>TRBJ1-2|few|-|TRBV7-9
TGTGCCAGCAGCTTAGCTCGGCAGCCTCTACTGGGCTACACCTTC
CASSLARQPLLGYTF
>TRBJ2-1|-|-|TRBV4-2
TGTGCCAGCAGCCAAGCGAAAAACCTGGGTGAGCAGTTCTTC
CASSQAKNLGEQFF
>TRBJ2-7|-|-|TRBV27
TGTGCCAGCAGTTTAGGGCTAGCGCAAACCTACGAGCAGTACTTC
CASSLGLAQTYEQYF
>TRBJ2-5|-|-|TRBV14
TGTGCCAGCAGCCAACTACAGACCCAGTACTTC
CASSQLQTQYF
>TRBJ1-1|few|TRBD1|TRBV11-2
TGTGCCAGCAGCTCTTACAGGGGCTTGAACACTGAAGCTTTCTTT
CASSSYRGLNTEAFF
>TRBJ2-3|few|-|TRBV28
TGTGCCAGCAGTTCAAACAGCGGTAGTGCGCAGTATTTT
CASSSNSGSAQYF
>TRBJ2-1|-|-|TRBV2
TGTGCCAGCAGGAAGAGAGGGGACTCCTCCTACAATGAGCAGTTCTTC
CASRKRGDSSYNEQFF
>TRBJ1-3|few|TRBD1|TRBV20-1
TGCAGTGCTGGCCGGGACAGTGGAAACACCATATATTTT
CSAGRDSGNTIYF